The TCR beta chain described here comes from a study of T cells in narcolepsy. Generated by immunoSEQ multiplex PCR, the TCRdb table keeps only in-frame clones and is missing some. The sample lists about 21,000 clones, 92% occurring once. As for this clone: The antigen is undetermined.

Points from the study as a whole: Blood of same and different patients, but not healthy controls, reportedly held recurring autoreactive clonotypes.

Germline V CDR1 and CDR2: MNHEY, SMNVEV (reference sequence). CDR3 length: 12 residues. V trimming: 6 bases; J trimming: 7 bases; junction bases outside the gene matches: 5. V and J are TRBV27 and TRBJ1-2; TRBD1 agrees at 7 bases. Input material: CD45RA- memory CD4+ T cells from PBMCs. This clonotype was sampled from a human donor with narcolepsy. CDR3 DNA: TGTGCCAGCAGGACCGCAGGGGGTGGCTACACCTTC. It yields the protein CASRTAGGGYTF.